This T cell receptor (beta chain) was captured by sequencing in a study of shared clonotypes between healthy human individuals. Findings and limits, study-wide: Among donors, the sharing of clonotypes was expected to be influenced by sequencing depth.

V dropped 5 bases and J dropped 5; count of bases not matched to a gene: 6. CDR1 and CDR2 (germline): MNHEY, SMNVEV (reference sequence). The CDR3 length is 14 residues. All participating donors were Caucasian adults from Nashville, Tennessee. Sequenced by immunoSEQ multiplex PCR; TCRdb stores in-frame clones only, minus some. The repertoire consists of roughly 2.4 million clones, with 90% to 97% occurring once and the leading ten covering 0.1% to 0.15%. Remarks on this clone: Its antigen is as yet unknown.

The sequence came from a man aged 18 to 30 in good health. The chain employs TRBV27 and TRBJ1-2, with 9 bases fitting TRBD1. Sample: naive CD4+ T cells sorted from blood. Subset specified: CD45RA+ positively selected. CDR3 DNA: TGTGCCAGCAGTCACGGACAGGGGAAGTATGGCTACACCTTC. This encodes CASSHGQGKYGYTF.